The sequence of this TCR beta chain was determined in a study of patients and donors after allogeneic stem cell transplantation. The germline V gene has CDR1 SEHNR and CDR2 FQNEAQ (reference sequence). The CDR3 has 13 residues. Trimming stripped 2 bases from V and 12 bases from J, with 11 bases between. TCRdb fed the RT-PCR reads into MiXCR, producing one record per CDR3 protein. Among approximately 29,000 distinct CDR3 sequences, 30% to 40% were seen once, and the ten largest hold approximately 82%. The sequencing sample was made of blood, either unsorted or a sorted T cell fraction (not recorded which). The source of this sequence is a human donor who was either an allogeneic HSCT recipient or a stem cell or donor lymphocyte infusion donor (not recorded which). It is not recorded whose cells these are; they may come from a transplant donor. V and J are TRBV7-9 and TRBJ1-6; D is possibly TRBD1 (6 bases). In DNA, the CDR3 is TGTGCCAGCAGCTTACAGGGGCCAAGACCCCTCCACTTT. It encodes CASSLQGPRPLHF.